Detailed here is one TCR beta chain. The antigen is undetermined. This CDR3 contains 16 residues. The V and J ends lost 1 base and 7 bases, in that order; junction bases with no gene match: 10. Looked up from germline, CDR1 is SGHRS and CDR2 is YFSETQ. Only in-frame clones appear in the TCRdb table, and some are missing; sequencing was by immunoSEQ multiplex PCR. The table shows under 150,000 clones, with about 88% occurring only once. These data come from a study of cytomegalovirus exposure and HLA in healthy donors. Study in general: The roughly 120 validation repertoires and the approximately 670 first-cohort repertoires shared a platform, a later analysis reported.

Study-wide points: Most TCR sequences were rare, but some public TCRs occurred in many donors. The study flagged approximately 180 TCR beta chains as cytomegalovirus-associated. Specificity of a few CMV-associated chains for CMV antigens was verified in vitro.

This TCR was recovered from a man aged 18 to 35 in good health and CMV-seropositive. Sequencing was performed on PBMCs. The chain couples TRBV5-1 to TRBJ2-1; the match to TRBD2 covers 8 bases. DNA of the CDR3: TGCGCCAGCAGCTTGCCGGGACTAGATCGTCTGAATGAGCAGTTCTTC. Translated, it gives CASSLPGLDRLNEQFF.